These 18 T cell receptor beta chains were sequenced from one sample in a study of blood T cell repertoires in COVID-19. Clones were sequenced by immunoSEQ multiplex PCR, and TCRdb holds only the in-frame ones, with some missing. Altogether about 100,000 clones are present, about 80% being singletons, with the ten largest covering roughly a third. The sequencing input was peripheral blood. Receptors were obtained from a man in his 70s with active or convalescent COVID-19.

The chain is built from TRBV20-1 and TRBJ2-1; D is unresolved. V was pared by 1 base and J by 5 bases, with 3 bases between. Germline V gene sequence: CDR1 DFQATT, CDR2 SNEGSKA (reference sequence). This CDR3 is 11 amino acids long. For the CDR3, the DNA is TGCAGTGCTAGAGGCGACAATGAGCAGTTCTTC. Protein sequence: CSARGDNEQFF.

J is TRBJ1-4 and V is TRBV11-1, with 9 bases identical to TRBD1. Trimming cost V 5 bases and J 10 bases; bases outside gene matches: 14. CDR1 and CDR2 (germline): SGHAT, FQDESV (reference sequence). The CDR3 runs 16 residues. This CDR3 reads CASSASGQGFVGKLFF. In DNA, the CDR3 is TGTGCCAGCAGCGCATCGGGACAGGGTTTTGTCGGAAAACTGTTTTTT.

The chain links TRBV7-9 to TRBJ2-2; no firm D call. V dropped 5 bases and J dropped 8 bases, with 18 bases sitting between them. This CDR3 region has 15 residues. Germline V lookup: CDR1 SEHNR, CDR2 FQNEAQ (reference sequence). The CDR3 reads CASSLITKASGELFF. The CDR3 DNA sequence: TGTGCCAGCAGCCTTATAACCAAAGCATCAGGGGAGCTGTTTTTT.

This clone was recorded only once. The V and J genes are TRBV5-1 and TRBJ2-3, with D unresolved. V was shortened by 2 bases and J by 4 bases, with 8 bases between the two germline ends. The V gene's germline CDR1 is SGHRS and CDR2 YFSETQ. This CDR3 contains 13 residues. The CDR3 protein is CASSFPLSDTQYF. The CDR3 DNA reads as TGCGCCAGCAGCTTCCCCCTTTCAGATACGCAGTATTTT.

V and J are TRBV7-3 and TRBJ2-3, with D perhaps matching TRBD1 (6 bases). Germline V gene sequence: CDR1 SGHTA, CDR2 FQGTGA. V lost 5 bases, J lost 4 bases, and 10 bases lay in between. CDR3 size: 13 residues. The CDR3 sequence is CASSPAGADTQYF. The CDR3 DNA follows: TGTGCCAGCAGCCCTGCAGGGGCAGATACGCAGTATTTT.

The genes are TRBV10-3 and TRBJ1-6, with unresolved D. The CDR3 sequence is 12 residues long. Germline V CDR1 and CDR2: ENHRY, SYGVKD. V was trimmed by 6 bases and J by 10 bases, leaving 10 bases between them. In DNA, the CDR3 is TGTGCCATCAGATGGGAGGGCTCACCCCTCCACTTT. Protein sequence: CAIRWEGSPLHF.

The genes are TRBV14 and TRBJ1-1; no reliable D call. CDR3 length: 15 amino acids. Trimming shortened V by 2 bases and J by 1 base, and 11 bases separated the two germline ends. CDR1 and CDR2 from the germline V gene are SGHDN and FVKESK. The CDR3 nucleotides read TGTGCCAGCAGCCAATTTGTTAACGGGAACACTGAAGCTTTCTTT. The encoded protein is CASSQFVNGNTEAFF.

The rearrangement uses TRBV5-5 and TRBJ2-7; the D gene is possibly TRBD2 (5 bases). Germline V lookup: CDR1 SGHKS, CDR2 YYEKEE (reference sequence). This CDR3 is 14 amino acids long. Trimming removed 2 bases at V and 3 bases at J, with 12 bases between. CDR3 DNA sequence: TGTGCCAGCAGCTTAGGTTGGGAGAGCTACGAGCAGTACTTC. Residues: CASSLGWESYEQYF.

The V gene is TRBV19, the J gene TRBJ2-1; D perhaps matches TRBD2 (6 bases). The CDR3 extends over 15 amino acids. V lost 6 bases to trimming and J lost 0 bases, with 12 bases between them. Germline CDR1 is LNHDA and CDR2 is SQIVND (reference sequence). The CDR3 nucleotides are TGTGCCAGTAGCCGACAGACTAGCTCCTACAATGAGCAGTTCTTC. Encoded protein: CASSRQTSSYNEQFF.

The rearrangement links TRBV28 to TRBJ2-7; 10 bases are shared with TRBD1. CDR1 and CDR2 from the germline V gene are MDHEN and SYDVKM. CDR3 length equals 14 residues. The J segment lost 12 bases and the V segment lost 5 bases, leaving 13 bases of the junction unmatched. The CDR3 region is CASSPDRGTRRRYF. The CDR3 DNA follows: TGTGCCAGCAGTCCGGACAGGGGGACCCGACGTCGGTACTTC.

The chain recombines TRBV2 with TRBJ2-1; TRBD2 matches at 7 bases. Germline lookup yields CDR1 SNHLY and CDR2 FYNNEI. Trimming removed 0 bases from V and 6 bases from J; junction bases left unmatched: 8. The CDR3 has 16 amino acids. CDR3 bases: TGTGCCAGCAGTGAAGCGGGTGGGGGGGGACTCAATGAGCAGTTCTTC. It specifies CASSEAGGGGLNEQFF.

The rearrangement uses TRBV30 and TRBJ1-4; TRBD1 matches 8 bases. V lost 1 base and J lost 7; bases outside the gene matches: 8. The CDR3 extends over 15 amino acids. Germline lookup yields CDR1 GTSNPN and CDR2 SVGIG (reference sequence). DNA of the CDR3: TGTGCCTGGAGTGCCGGGACAGGAGGTCCTGAAAAACTGTTTTTT. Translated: CAWSAGTGGPEKLFF.

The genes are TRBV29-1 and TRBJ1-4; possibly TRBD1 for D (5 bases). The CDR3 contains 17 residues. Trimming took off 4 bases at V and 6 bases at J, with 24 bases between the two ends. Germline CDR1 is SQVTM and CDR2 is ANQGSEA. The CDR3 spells CSVARDYSPGSDEKLFF. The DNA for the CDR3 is TGCAGCGTTGCAAGGGACTACAGCCCGGGGTCTGATGAAAAACTGTTTTTT. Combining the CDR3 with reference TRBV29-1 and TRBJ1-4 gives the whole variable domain SAVISQKPSRDICQRGTSLTIQCQVDSQVTMMFWYRQQPGQSLTLIATANQGSEATYESGFVIDKFPISRPNLTFSTLTVSNMSPEDSSIYLCSVARDYSPGSDEKLFFGSGTQLSVL.

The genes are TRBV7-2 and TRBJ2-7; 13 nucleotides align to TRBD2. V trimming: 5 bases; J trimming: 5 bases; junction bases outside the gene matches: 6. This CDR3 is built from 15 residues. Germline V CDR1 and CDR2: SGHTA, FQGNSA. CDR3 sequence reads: CASSQTSGRTHEQYF. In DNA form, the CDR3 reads TGTGCCAGCAGCCAGACTAGCGGGAGGACACACGAGCAGTACTTC.

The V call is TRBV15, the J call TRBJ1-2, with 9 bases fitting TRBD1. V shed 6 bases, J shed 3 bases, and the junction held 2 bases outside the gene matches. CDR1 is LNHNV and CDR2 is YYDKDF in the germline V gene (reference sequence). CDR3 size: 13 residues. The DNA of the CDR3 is TGTGCCACCAGGGACAGGGGCGACTATGGCTACACCTTC. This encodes CATRDRGDYGYTF.

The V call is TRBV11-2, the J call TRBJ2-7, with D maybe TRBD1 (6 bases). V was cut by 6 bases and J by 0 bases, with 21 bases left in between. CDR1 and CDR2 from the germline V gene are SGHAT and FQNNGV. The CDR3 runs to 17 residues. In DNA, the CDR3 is TGTGCCAGCAGGCTGGCGAATCAGGGGCCGTCCTCCTACGAGCAGTACTTC. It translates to CASRLANQGPSSYEQYF.

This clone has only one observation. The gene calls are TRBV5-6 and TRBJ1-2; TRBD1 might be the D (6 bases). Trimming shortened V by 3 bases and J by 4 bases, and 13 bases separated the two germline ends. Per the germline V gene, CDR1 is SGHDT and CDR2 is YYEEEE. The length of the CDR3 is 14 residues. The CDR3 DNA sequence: TGTGCCAGCAGCTCGAGGACAGTTACCTATGGCTACACCTTC. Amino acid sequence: CASSSRTVTYGYTF.

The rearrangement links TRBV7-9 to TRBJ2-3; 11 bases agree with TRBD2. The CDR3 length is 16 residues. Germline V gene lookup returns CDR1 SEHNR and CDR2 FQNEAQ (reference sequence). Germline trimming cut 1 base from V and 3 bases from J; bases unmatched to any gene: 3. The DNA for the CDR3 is TGTGCCAGCAGCTTAGAGACTAGCGGGGTTACAGATACGCAGTATTTT. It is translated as CASSLETSGVTDTQYF.